This entry features one T cell receptor beta chain sequence. This sample is part of a study of blood T cell repertoires in COVID-19. Germline loops: CDR1 SGHTA, CDR2 FQGNSA. The CDR3 length is 16 residues. Trimming left V 5 bases short and J 4 bases short, with 17 bases between. Sequencing used immunoSEQ multiplex PCR; TCRdb keeps in-frame clones, though not all of them. Among under 200,000 clones, roughly 82% were seen once, and the ten largest hold 4.5% to 5.5%. This sequence was found in a woman aged 25 to 39 with acute or convalescent COVID-19. The source material was peripheral blood. V is TRBV7-2 and J is TRBJ2-2; D is possibly TRBD2 (5 bases). The CDR3 coding sequence is TGTGCCAGCAGCCCGACTACCCCAAGAGGCACCGGGGAGCTGTTTTTT. This encodes CASSPTTPRGTGELFF. Drawing the rest from reference TRBV7-2 and TRBJ2-2, the complete variable domain is GAGVSQSPSNKVTEKGKDVELRCDPISGHTALYWYRQSLGQGLEFLIYFQGNSAPDKSGLPSDRFSAERTGGSVSTLTIQRTQQEDSAVYLCASSPTTPRGTGELFFGEGSRLTVL.